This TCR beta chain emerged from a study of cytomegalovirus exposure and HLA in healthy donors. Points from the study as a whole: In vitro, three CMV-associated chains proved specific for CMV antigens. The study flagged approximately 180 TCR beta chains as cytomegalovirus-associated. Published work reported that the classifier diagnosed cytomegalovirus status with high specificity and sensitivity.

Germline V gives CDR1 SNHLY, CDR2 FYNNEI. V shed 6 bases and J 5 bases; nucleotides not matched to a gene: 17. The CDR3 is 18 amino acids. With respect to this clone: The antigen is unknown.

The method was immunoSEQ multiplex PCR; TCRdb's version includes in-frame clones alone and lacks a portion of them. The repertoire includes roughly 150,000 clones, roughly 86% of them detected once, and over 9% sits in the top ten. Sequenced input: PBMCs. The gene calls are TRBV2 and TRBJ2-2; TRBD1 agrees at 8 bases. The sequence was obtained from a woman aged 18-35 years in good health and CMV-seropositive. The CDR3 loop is CASRTNRGIGVETGELFF. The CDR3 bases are TGTGCCAGCAGGACGAACAGGGGGATTGGAGTAGAGACCGGGGAGCTGTTTTTT.